What follows describes a single TCR beta chain. Original methodology: The authors estimated nucleated cell counts from reference gene primer amplification. Generated by immunoSEQ multiplex PCR, the TCRdb table keeps only in-frame clones and is missing some. The DNA was the basis for D and trimming; V, J and clone size are from that table. The table shows some 99,000 clones, with around 82% occurring only once. The sample originates from a study of blood T cell repertoires in COVID-19. Study context: The samples span acute and convalescent COVID-19 from the United States, Italy and Spain. PBMCs, B-cell-depleted T cells, or T cells were the source of the cDNA or gDNA that made up the material.

CDR1 is SEHNR, CDR2 FQNEAQ, per germline (reference sequence). This CDR3 spans 14 amino acids. The V end lost 10 bases, the J end lost 0 bases, and 14 bases lay between the germline ends. The V call is TRBV7-9, the J call TRBJ2-3, with D perhaps matching TRBD2 (6 bases). The specimen was peripheral blood. This TCR was sampled from a human donor in a cohort sampled during active or convalescent COVID-19. CDR3 protein: CATLAGGSTDTQYF. The CDR3, as DNA: TGTGCCACCCTTGCTGGGGGGAGCACAGATACGCAGTATTTT.